This TCR beta chain was sequenced during a study of control samples from healthy donors and cancer patients. Sequenced by immunoSEQ multiplex PCR; TCRdb stores in-frame clones only, minus some. The sample has about 94,000 clones; just over 90% are singletons. The CDR3 contains 14 residues. CDR1 and CDR2 from the germline V gene are SGHTA and FQGNSA. Losses at the gene ends were 5 bases for V and 8 bases for J; bases not matched to a gene: 11. Sequenced material: blood. This chain uses TRBV7-2 with TRBJ1-2; 7 nucleotides align to TRBD1. This clonotype was sampled from a woman between 18 and 29 years old in good health. The DNA of the CDR3 is TGTGCCAGCAGCCAGACCACAGGGGTAAGCGGCTACACCTTC. It is translated as CASSQTTGVSGYTF.